This T cell receptor beta chain is from a study of patients and donors after allogeneic stem cell transplantation. MiXCR, run by TCRdb on the RT-PCR reads, gives a single entry per CDR3 protein. Among about 39,000 distinct CDR3 sequences, more than 30% were seen once, and the ten largest hold 72%. This clonotype was picked up a small number of times. The CDR3 length is 14 residues. CDR1 is DFQATT, CDR2 SNEGSKA, per germline (reference sequence). Trimming pared 0 bases from V and 0 bases from J, leaving 8 bases between. The sequencing input was blood, either unsorted or a sorted T cell fraction (not recorded which). This clonotype originated in a human donor who was either an allogeneic HSCT recipient or a stem cell or donor lymphocyte infusion donor (not recorded which). It is not recorded whose cells these are; they may come from a transplant donor. This chain connects TRBV20-1 to TRBJ1-1; no clear D gene. CDR3 in DNA: TGCAGTGCTAGAGATGTGCAGCTGAACACTGAAGCTTTCTTT. It specifies CSARDVQLNTEAFF.